Listed below are T cell receptor beta chains from one sample, sequenced in a study of cytomegalovirus exposure and HLA in healthy donors. Produced via immunoSEQ multiplex PCR; TCRdb's table is partial and in-frame only. The repertoire holds hundreds of thousands of clones, with roughly 83% as singletons. The sample taken for sequencing was PBMCs. Receptor source: a woman between 18 and 29 years old in good health and CMV-seronegative. Both conserved end residues are part of each CDR3. A D gene is named only where the DNA matches it firmly.

v_call	j_call	d_call	cdr3_aa
TRBV5-4	TRBJ2-1	.	CASTTTGIYNEQFF
TRBV30	TRBJ1-5	.	CAWSPSGSTAQHF
TRBV28	TRBJ1-5	.	CASREGLGSNQPQHF
TRBV27	TRBJ1-5	.	CASSSPWRRTSQPQHF
TRBV7-2	TRBJ2-1	.	CASSLVAIGAEQFF
TRBV7-3	TRBJ2-1	TRBD2	CASSSASGRHPNEQFF
TRBV6-1	TRBJ1-5	.	CASSDDVGLGNQPQHF
TRBV9	TRBJ2-5	.	CASSGGEDQETQYF
TRBV29-1	TRBJ2-7	TRBD1	CSVGGTGGNEQYF
TRBV18	TRBJ2-5	.	CASSGITEETQYF
TRBV2	TRBJ1-2	.	CASSEVTATYGYTF
TRBV2	TRBJ1-2	TRBD1	CASRGQLTNYGYTF
TRBV2	TRBJ1-5	.	CASSVDDGTADSNQPQHF
TRBV7-6	TRBJ2-3	TRBD2	CASSFGLAGGQDTQYF
TRBV6-5	TRBJ2-1	.	CASSKPSGGNEQFF
TRBV14	TRBJ2-5	.	CASSWGRETQYF
TRBV27	TRBJ2-3	TRBD2	CASSSRGGTQYF
TRBV27	TRBJ2-1	TRBD1	CASSQLDREYNEQFF
TRBV10-1	TRBJ2-7	.	CASSELIEGEQYF
TRBV27	TRBJ1-2	TRBD1	CASSSQGADGYTF
TRBV10-3	TRBJ1-1	TRBD1	CAIRPGQGLWAEAFF
TRBV29-1	TRBJ1-2	.	CSGARDGNYGYTF
TRBV7-3	TRBJ2-3	TRBD2	CASSSHGTNFGTQYF
TRBV30	TRBJ1-4	.	CAWSAAPRVNEKLFF
TRBV28	TRBJ2-2	.	CASSLSRGGWPGELFF
TRBV5-1	TRBJ2-1	TRBD2	CASSLASGRAYEQFF
TRBV7-9	TRBJ2-7	TRBD1	CASSWPGQESEQYF
TRBV19	TRBJ1-1	TRBD1	CASSLGTANTEAFF
TRBV29-1	TRBJ1-1	TRBD1	CSGGQGVAEAFF
TRBV6-5	TRBJ1-2	.	CASRTDLNYGYTF
TRBV11-2	TRBJ2-7	.	CASSLFPTENSYEQYF
TRBV27	TRBJ2-5	.	CASSRQETQYF
TRBV7-9	TRBJ1-6	.	CASSADRNSPLHF
TRBV5-1	TRBJ1-2	.	CASSLTAINGYTF
TRBV11-2	TRBJ2-2	.	CASSSPGGAANTGELFF
TRBV5-1	TRBJ2-1	TRBD2	CASSLGHGTSVRANEQFF